The 26 T cell receptor beta chains below were found in one sample sequenced in a study of T cells in narcolepsy. Repertoires were generated with immunoSEQ multiplex PCR, while TCRdb's copy carries only in-frame clones and drops some. This sample has 25,000 to 35,000 clones, with 90% found just once. Specimen: CD45RA- memory CD4+ T cells from PBMCs. The receptors derive from a human donor with narcolepsy.

The genes are TRBV6-1 and TRBJ1-2; D is possibly TRBD1 (6 bases). This CDR3 region has 15 residues. Trimming took 5 bases from V and 5 from J, leaving 18 bases between them. From germline, CDR1 is MNHNS and CDR2 SASEGT. CDR3 in DNA: TGTGCCAGCAGTCCCTTGGGGGGGCCCCTATATGGCTACACCTTC. Its protein product is CASSPLGGPLYGYTF.

The chain couples TRBV18 to TRBJ1-1; 10 bases are shared with TRBD1. The CDR3 is 16 amino acids. The germline V gene has CDR1 KGHSH and CDR2 LQKENI. The J segment lost 4 bases and the V segment lost 2 bases, leaving 7 bases of the junction unmatched. CDR3 sequence: CASSPTLGQGSTEAFF. CDR3 DNA sequence: TGTGCCAGCTCACCAACCTTGGGACAGGGGAGCACTGAAGCTTTCTTT.

This clone was found once. This chain uses TRBV10-1 with TRBJ2-7, with TRBD1 as a possible D gene (5 bases). The CDR3 is made up of 14 amino acids. CDR1 and CDR2 from the germline V gene are WNHNN and SYGVQD (reference sequence). The ends were cut back, 2 bases at V and 0 bases at J, with 8 bases in the middle. The CDR3 region is CASSEPGASYEQYF. For the CDR3, the DNA is TGCGCCAGCAGTGAGCCTGGGGCCTCCTACGAGCAGTACTTC.

This clone was detected only once. The chain couples TRBV25-1 to TRBJ2-7; 7 bases fit TRBD1. Germline V CDR1 and CDR2: MGHDK, SYGVNS. The V and J ends lost 2 bases and 5 bases, in that order; junction bases with no gene match: 9. CDR3 length: 15 residues. Here the CDR3 reads CASSERTGGLHEQYF. In DNA, the CDR3 is TGTGCCAGCAGTGAAAGGACAGGAGGCCTCCACGAGCAGTACTTC.

The chain is built from TRBV5-1 and TRBJ2-1; no clear D. Trimming pared 4 bases from V and 0 bases from J, leaving 14 bases between. The CDR3 length is 16 residues. Per the germline V gene, CDR1 is SGHRS and CDR2 is YFSETQ. The CDR3 region is CASSVMASSSYNEQFF. The CDR3 DNA sequence: TGCGCCAGCAGCGTTATGGCTTCAAGCTCCTACAATGAGCAGTTCTTC. Combining the CDR3 with reference TRBV5-1 and TRBJ2-1 gives the whole variable domain KAGVTQTPRYLIKTRGQQVTLSCSPISGHRSVSWYQQTPGQGLQFLFEYFSETQRNKGNFPGRFSGRQFSNSRSEMNVSTLELGDSALYLCASSVMASSSYNEQFFGPGTRLTVL.

The chain couples TRBV6-1 to TRBJ2-1; TRBD2 agrees at 7 bases. There are 15 residues in the CDR3. From germline, CDR1 is MNHNS and CDR2 SASEGT. V shed 2 bases and J 4 bases; nucleotides not matched to a gene: 5. CDR3 loop: CASSEWGGTYNEQFF. The CDR3 DNA sequence: TGTGCCAGCAGTGAATGGGGGGGGACTTACAATGAGCAGTTCTTC.

The chain combines TRBV27 with TRBJ1-3; D possibly corresponds to TRBD1 (5 bases). The CDR3 sequence is 17 residues long. Germline loops: CDR1 MNHEY, CDR2 SMNVEV (reference sequence). The V gene lost 3 bases and the J gene lost 0 bases, with 15 bases spanning the gap. The CDR3 nucleotides read TGTGCCAGCAGTTTTCGGGACCCTCAGAGCTCTGGAAACACCATATATTTT. Amino acids: CASSFRDPQSSGNTIYF.

This clone was seen just once. The J gene is TRBJ2-3, the V gene TRBV14, with D unclear. There are 13 residues in the CDR3. Germline V CDR1 and CDR2: SGHDN, FVKESK. The V end was cut by 5 bases, the J end by 6 bases, with 12 bases between. The CDR3, as DNA: TGTGCCAGCAGCTTCAGACTTAAGGATACGCAGTATTTT. Protein: CASSFRLKDTQYF.

The genes are TRBV18 and TRBJ2-7; tentative D call: TRBD2 (6 bases). The length of the CDR3 is 14 residues. V lost 5 bases and J 6 bases, leaving 17 bases between the germline ends. Germline CDR1 reads KGHSH; CDR2 reads LQKENI. The chain's CDR3 is CASSATTSLSEQYF. The CDR3 DNA reads TGTGCCAGCTCAGCGACGACTAGTCTTAGCGAGCAGTACTTC. The variable domain in full, completed from reference TRBV18 and TRBJ2-7, reads NAGVMQNPRHLVRRRGQEARLRCSPMKGHSHVYWYRQLPEEGLKFMVYLQKENIIDESGMPKERFSAEFPKEGPSILRIQQVVRGDSAAYFCASSATTSLSEQYFGPGTRLTVT.

The DNA for the CDR3 is TGTGCCAGCAGTTCGGGGACCACTCTACTCACAGATACGCAGTATTTT. Translation gives CASSSGTTLLTDTQYF. J is TRBJ2-3 and V is TRBV27; tentatively, D is TRBD1 or TRBD2 (5 bases each). Germline V lookup: CDR1 MNHEY, CDR2 SMNVEV (reference sequence). V dropped 4 bases and J dropped 2 bases, with 16 bases sitting between them. This CDR3 comprises 16 residues.

The V call is TRBV6-1, the J call TRBJ1-1; perhaps TRBD1 as D (5 bases). Germline assignment: CDR1 MNHNS and CDR2 SASEGT. V was trimmed by 4 bases and J by 0 bases, leaving 9 bases between them. The CDR3 is 14 residues long. The CDR3: CASSVGALNTEAFF. The DNA of the CDR3 is TGTGCCAGCAGTGTAGGGGCTTTGAACACTGAAGCTTTCTTT.

This clone was seen a few times. This rearrangement joins TRBV10-3 to TRBJ1-3, with D possibly matching TRBD1 (5 bases). The CDR3 is made up of 16 amino acids. Germline loops: CDR1 ENHRY, CDR2 SYGVKD. V lost 4 bases, J lost 0 bases, and 13 bases lay in between. In nucleotides, the CDR3 is TGTGCCATCAGTGCCCAGGGTTCCTTCTCTGGAAACACCATATATTTT. Encoded protein: CAISAQGSFSGNTIYF.

The chain recombines TRBV6-5 with TRBJ1-2; 8 bases match TRBD1. Trimming at V came to 6 bases and at J to 2 bases, leaving 5 bases not matched to a gene. The CDR3 covers 14 residues. The germline gives CDR1 MNHEY, CDR2 SVGAGI. Here the CDR3 reads CASSDRQGNYGYTF. CDR3 sequence (DNA): TGTGCCAGCAGCGACCGACAGGGGAACTATGGCTACACCTTC.

V and J are TRBV10-2 and TRBJ2-1; D is perhaps TRBD2 (5 bases). The length of the CDR3 is 13 residues. CDR1 and CDR2 from the germline V gene are WSHSY and SAAADI. V was clipped by 10 bases and J by 5 bases, with 15 bases between them. The CDR3 protein is CATLFRGNNEQFF. The CDR3 nucleotides are TGCGCCACTCTTTTCCGGGGTAACAATGAGCAGTTCTTC.

The chain couples TRBV9 to TRBJ1-6; no firm D call. There are 12 residues in the CDR3. Trimming took 4 bases from V and 10 from J, leaving 9 bases between them. The germline gives CDR1 SGDLS, CDR2 YYNGEE. CDR3 region: CASSSSGSPLHF. The CDR3 DNA sequence: TGTGCCAGCAGCTCGTCGGGGTCACCCCTCCACTTT.

V and J are TRBV6-6 and TRBJ2-3; a weak D match, TRBD1 (5 bases). The CDR3 contains 15 residues. CDR1 and CDR2 (germline): MNHNY, SVGAGI (reference sequence). The V end was cut by 6 bases, the J end by 3 bases, with 16 bases between. The CDR3 loop is CASRLQGQLTDTQYF. Here the CDR3 DNA reads TGTGCCAGCAGGCTGCAGGGCCAATTGACAGATACGCAGTATTTT.

The chain couples TRBV11-2 to TRBJ1-1; D is unresolved. Germline CDR1 reads SGHAT; CDR2 reads FQNNGV. The CDR3 consists of 12 residues. Trimming left V 1 base short and J 7 bases short, with 7 bases between. The CDR3 sequence: CASSLGRGEAFF. Written as DNA, the CDR3 is TGTGCCAGCAGCTTAGGACGGGGTGAAGCTTTCTTT.

The gene calls are TRBV7-3 and TRBJ2-1; 10 bases line up with TRBD2. The CDR3 extends over 14 amino acids. The junction had 7 bases not matched to a gene; V was cut back by 5 bases and J by 9 bases. Germline V gene lookup returns CDR1 SGHTA and CDR2 FQGTGA. The CDR3 protein is CASSVKRGGTEQFF. The CDR3 bases are TGTGCCAGCAGCGTCAAGCGGGGGGGCACTGAGCAGTTCTTC.

The chain has TRBV28 and TRBJ2-7; D could derive from TRBD1 or TRBD2 (7 bases each). The CDR3 is 16 residues long. Trimming removed 8 bases at V and 3 bases at J, with 23 bases between. Per the germline V gene, CDR1 is MDHEN and CDR2 is SYDVKM. This CDR3 reads CASRLARQGIGYEQYF. DNA of the CDR3: TGTGCCAGCCGACTAGCCCGACAGGGTATAGGCTACGAGCAGTACTTC.

This sequence joins TRBV7-9 and TRBJ2-3; unclear D gene. Trimming took off 5 bases at V and 1 base at J, with 10 bases between the two ends. The CDR3 has 14 amino acids. The germline gives CDR1 SEHNR, CDR2 FQNEAQ (reference sequence). Here the CDR3 DNA reads TGTGCCAGCAGCGTGGTCCCGGGCACAGATACGCAGTATTTT. Residues: CASSVVPGTDTQYF.

The J gene is TRBJ2-7, the V gene TRBV5-4; 9 bases map to TRBD2. Germline V gene lookup returns CDR1 SGHNT and CDR2 YYREEE (reference sequence). V lost 1 base, J lost 5 bases, and 10 bases stayed unmatched. The CDR3 runs to 16 residues. The CDR3 nucleotides read TGTGCCAGCAGCTTGCCTGGTAGCGGGAGAGAGGACGAGCAGTACTTC. This sequence encodes CASSLPGSGREDEQYF.

CDR3 sequence: CASSGPRSEQYF. The CDR3 nucleotides read TGTGCCAGCAGCGGGCCTCGGAGCGAGCAGTACTTC. The chain carries TRBV9 and TRBJ2-7; D uncertain. The CDR3 extends over 12 amino acids. V lost 3 bases and J 6 bases, leaving 10 bases between the germline ends. The germline gives CDR1 SGDLS, CDR2 YYNGEE.

The rearrangement joins TRBV5-6 to TRBJ2-3; D is perhaps TRBD1 (5 bases). With 0 bases removed from V and 0 bases from J, the gap between germline ends came to 8 bases. Germline V gene lookup returns CDR1 SGHDT and CDR2 YYEEEE. The CDR3 totals 15 residues. The CDR3 is CASSLGQSSTDTQYF. DNA of the CDR3: TGTGCCAGCAGCTTGGGACAGTCTAGCACAGATACGCAGTATTTT.

The chain is built from TRBV5-5 and TRBJ2-2, with TRBD1 matching 7 bases. Per germline, CDR1 SGHKS and CDR2 YYEKEE (reference sequence). The CDR3 runs 15 residues. The junction had 7 bases not matched to a gene; V was cut back by 4 bases and J by 4 bases. CDR3 residues: CASSQTGVGTGELFF. CDR3 nucleotide sequence: TGTGCCAGCAGCCAAACAGGGGTAGGCACCGGGGAGCTGTTTTTT.

The V and J genes are TRBV5-6 and TRBJ2-1, with D possibly TRBD2 on 5 matching bases. The CDR3 totals 13 residues. The ends were cut back, 0 bases at V and 9 bases at J, with 10 bases in the middle. CDR1 is SGHDT, CDR2 YYEEEE, per germline. CDR3 nucleotide sequence: TGTGCCAGCAGCTTGGAACTAGTCAGTGAGCAGTTCTTC. Residues: CASSLELVSEQFF.

The gene calls are TRBV7-2 and TRBJ2-4; D might be TRBD2 (6 bases). Between the trimmed V and J ends, which lost 5 bases and 9 bases, there was a span of 20 bases. The CDR3 covers 15 residues. In germline, CDR1 is SGHTA, CDR2 FQGNSA. In nucleotides, the CDR3 is TGTGCCAGCAGCGGCCGACTAGTGGGGTCGGGCATTCAGTACTTC. Translation gives CASSGRLVGSGIQYF.